This T cell receptor beta chain was profiled in a study of cytomegalovirus exposure and HLA in healthy donors. The overall study: HLA-typed donors contributed some 77 million unique TCRs, which were held in an early data release. Findings and caveats of the study: Cytomegalovirus-associated status was assigned to about 150 TCR beta chains.

This clone showed up just a few times. The antigen is not known. V shed 4 bases and J 6 bases; nucleotides not matched to a gene: 5. This CDR3 comprises 14 residues. The germline CDR1 and CDR2 sequences are SGHDT and YYEEEE. In the PCR, 60 Vbeta and 13 Jbeta primers were used. The table came from immunoSEQ multiplex PCR; TCRdb's copy has only in-frame clones and leaves some out. The sample lists approximately 150,000 clones; around four fifths were seen once. The rearrangement joins TRBV5-6 to TRBJ2-4; 9 bases map to TRBD1. This sequence originates from a man between 18 and 35 years old in good health and CMV-seropositive. Sequencing used PBMCs. The CDR3 sequence: CASSDGTGSNIQYF. CDR3 nucleotides: TGTGCCAGCAGCGATGGGACAGGGTCAAACATTCAGTACTTC.